This T cell receptor beta chain came from a study of cytomegalovirus exposure and HLA in healthy donors. Sequenced by immunoSEQ multiplex PCR; TCRdb stores in-frame clones only, minus some. The table shows roughly 120,000 clones, with around 85% occurring only once. The donors belonged to the roughly 120-subject validation cohort, separate from the roughly 700-subject first cohort. CDR1 and CDR2 from the germline V gene are MNHEY and SMNVEV (reference sequence). Trimming left V 0 bases short and J 4 bases short, with 16 bases between. The CDR3 is 17 residues long. Input material: PBMCs. The rearrangement joins TRBV27 to TRBJ2-1; D perhaps matches TRBD2 (7 bases). This receptor was identified in a young man in good health and CMV-seropositive. CDR3 coding DNA: TGTGCCAGCAGTTTATCCAGGCGAGGGGGGGTATACAATGAGCAGTTCTTC. This encodes CASSLSRRGGVYNEQFF.